This T cell receptor (beta chain) is from a study of T cell responses to AZD1222 COVID-19 vaccine. The protocol was immunoSEQ multiplex PCR, while the TCRdb copy is restricted to in-frame clones and leaves out a portion. The data show approximately 220,000 clones, about 92% seen once. Whole-study findings and limits: Spike-specific TCR breadth and depth were elevated following two AZD1222 doses. At baseline, seropositivity was found in only 6 or 7 AZD1222 recipients. Scientists sampled the repertoires only once the peak T cell response had passed.

This clone is a singleton in its sample. Its matching antigen is unknown. Germline V gene data show CDR1 as SGDLS and CDR2 as YYNGEE. This CDR3 region has 15 residues. With 0 bases removed from V and 0 bases from J, the gap between germline ends came to 7 bases. This material consisted of peripheral blood, taken on day 0 of MenACWY control vaccination. The receptor comes from an adult in good health. The chain has TRBV9 and TRBJ1-3; D not resolved. CDR3 residues: CASSVGDYSGNTIYF. CDR3 DNA sequence: TGTGCCAGCAGCGTAGGGGATTACTCTGGAAACACCATATATTTT.